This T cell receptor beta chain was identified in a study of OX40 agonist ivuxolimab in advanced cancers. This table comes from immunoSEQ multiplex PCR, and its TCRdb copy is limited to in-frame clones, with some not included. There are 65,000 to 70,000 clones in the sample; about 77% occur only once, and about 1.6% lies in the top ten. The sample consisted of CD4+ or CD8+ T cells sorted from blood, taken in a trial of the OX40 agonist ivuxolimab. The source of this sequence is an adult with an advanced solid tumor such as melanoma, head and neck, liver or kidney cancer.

The CDR3 DNA reads as TGTGCCAGCAGTGGTCACAGGAACTATGGCTACACCTTC. This gives the protein CASSGHRNYGYTF. This rearrangement joins TRBV6-1 to TRBJ1-2; D perhaps matches TRBD1 (5 bases). The CDR3 loop spans 13 amino acids. Trimming removed 4 bases at V and 2 bases at J, with 8 bases between. Germline-derived CDR1 and CDR2 are MNHNS and SASEGT.